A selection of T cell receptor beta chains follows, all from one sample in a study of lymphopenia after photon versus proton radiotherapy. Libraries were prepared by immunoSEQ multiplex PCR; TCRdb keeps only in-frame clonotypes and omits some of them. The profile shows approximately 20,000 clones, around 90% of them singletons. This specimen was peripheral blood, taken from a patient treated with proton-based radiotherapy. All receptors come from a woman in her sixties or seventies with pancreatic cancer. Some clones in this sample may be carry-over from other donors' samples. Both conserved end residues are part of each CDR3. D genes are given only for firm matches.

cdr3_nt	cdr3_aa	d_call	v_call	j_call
TGTGCCAGCAGCTTAACTGCAGGGGCTTCCCAAGAGACCCAGTACTTC	CASSLTAGASQETQYF	NA	TRBV7-3	TRBJ2-5
TGTGCCAGCAGCCCAACTCCGGTAGAGAACAATGAGCAGTTCTTC	CASSPTPVENNEQFF	NA	TRBV5-6	TRBJ2-1
TGTGCCAGCAGTCCGACCGGAGGGACTTATGGCTACACCTTC	CASSPTGGTYGYTF	NA	TRBV6-5	TRBJ1-2
TGTGCCAGCAACCAGGGAGTTTGGTATGGCTACACCTTC	CASNQGVWYGYTF	NA	TRBV28	TRBJ1-2
TGCAGCGTTGTGGGTACAGATACGCAGTATTTT	CSVVGTDTQYF	NA	TRBV29-1	TRBJ2-3
TGTGCCAGCCTCTCAGGCCCGGGGGCAGACTATGGCTACACCTTC	CASLSGPGADYGYTF	NA	TRBV19	TRBJ1-2
TGTGCCAGCAGCGATAGGGGGGCCAACGTCCTGACTTTC	CASSDRGANVLTF	NA	TRBV25-1	TRBJ2-6
TGTGCCAGCATCTCCCCGGGCCAGCCCCAGCATTTT	CASISPGQPQHF	NA	TRBV28	TRBJ1-5
TGCAGCGGCGGGGACAGGGATGCTGGCTACACCTTC	CSGGDRDAGYTF	TRBD1	TRBV29-1	TRBJ1-2
TGTGCCAGCAGCCCCCCAATATACTCGGGAGCAACCTACGAGCAGTACTTC	CASSPPIYSGATYEQYF	NA	TRBV7-8	TRBJ2-7
TGTGCCTGGAATGACCCGGGACTCTCCTACGAGCAGTACTTC	CAWNDPGLSYEQYF	NA	TRBV30	TRBJ2-7
TGTGCCAGCAGTTTGCTAGCGGGGGATACGCAGTATTTT	CASSLLAGDTQYF	TRBD2	TRBV28	TRBJ2-3
TGTGCCAGCAGTGGACAGGGGGCAACGTATGGCTACACCTTC	CASSGQGATYGYTF	TRBD1	TRBV6-6	TRBJ1-2
TGCGCCAGCAAGCTTCGGCCAGCGCCCGAGGAAAAACTGTTTTTT	CASKLRPAPEEKLFF	NA	TRBV5-1	TRBJ1-4